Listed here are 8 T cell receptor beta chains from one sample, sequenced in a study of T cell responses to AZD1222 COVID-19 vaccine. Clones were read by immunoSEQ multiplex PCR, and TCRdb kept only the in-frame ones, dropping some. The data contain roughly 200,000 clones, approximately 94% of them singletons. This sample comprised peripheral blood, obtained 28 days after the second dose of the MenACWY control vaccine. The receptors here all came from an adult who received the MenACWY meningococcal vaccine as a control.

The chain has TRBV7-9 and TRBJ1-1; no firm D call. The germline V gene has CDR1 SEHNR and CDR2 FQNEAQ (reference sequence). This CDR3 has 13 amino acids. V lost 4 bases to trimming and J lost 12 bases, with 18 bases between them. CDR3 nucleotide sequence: TGTGCCAGCAGCTCAGTCCCACCCGGCCGAACTTTCTTT. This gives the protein CASSSVPPGRTFF.

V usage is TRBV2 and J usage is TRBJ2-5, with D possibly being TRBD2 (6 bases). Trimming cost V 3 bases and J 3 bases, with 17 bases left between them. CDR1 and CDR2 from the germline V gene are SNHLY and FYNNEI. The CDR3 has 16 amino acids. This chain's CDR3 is CASSDWENWGEETQYF. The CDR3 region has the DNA TGTGCCAGCAGTGATTGGGAGAATTGGGGGGAAGAGACCCAGTACTTC.

The CDR3 region is CASSSAGNYGYTF. DNA for the CDR3: TGTGCCAGCAGCTCCGCAGGAAACTATGGCTACACCTTC. The gene calls are TRBV11-3 and TRBJ1-2, with D uncertain. V lost 4 bases to trimming and J lost 2 bases, with 8 bases between them. The germline V gene encodes CDR1 SGHNT and CDR2 YENEEA. The CDR3 covers 13 residues.

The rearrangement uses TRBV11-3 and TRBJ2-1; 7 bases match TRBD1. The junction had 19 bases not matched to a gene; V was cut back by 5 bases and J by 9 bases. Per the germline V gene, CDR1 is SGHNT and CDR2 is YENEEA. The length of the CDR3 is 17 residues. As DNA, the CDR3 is TGTGCCAGCAGCCACACCTTAGGGGGACAGATGACAAGTGAGCAGTTCTTC. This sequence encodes CASSHTLGGQMTSEQFF.

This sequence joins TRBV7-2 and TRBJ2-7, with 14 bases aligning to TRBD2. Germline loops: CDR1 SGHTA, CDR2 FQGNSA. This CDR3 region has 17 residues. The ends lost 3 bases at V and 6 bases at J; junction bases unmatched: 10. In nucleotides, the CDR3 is TGTGCCAGCAGCTTCCTAGGGGGACTAGCGGGAGTGGTCGAGCAGTACTTC. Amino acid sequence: CASSFLGGLAGVVEQYF. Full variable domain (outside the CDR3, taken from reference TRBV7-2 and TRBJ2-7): GAGVSQSPSNKVTEKGKDVELRCDPISGHTALYWYRQSLGQGLEFLIYFQGNSAPDKSGLPSDRFSAERTGGSVSTLTIQRTQQEDSAVYLCASSFLGGLAGVVEQYFGPGTRLTVT.

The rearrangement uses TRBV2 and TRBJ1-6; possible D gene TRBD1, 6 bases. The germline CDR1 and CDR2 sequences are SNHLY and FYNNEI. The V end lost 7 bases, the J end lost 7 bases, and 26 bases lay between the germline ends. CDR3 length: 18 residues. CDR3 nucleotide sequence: TGTGCCAGCAAGGCGCGACGGGCCCAACCCCAGGGGAATTCACCCCTCCACTTT. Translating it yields CASKARRAQPQGNSPLHF.

CDR3 in amino acids: CASSHLGTGEGYTF. In DNA, the CDR3 is TGTGCCAGCAGCCATTTAGGGACGGGCGAAGGCTACACCTTC. This chain uses TRBV3-1 (or the pseudogene TRBV3-2) with TRBJ1-2; perhaps TRBD1 as D (5 bases). The CDR3 is 14 residues long. V shed 3 bases and J shed 8 bases, with 16 bases lying between them. Per the germline V gene, CDR1 is LGHDT and CDR2 is YNNKEL (reference sequence).

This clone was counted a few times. The CDR3 here is CASSRLDGVGETQYF. CDR3 DNA sequence: TGTGCCAGCAGCCGGCTCGACGGGGTGGGGGAGACCCAGTACTTC. The rearrangement links TRBV7-9 to TRBJ2-5; a weak D match, TRBD2 (5 bases). Germline V gene data show CDR1 as SEHNR and CDR2 as FQNEAQ (reference sequence). Trimming stripped 5 bases from V and 5 bases from J, with 18 bases between. CDR3 length: 15 residues.